The 22 T cell receptor beta chains listed next were all sequenced from one sample in a study of long-term antiretroviral therapy in people with HIV. Researchers ran immunoSEQ v3.0 at survey level. Clones were sequenced by immunoSEQ multiplex PCR, and TCRdb holds only the in-frame ones, with some missing. The sample has 20,000 to 25,000 clones, roughly 91% seen once; the top ten hold 8% to 8.5%. Sample: unsorted PBMCs, taken 0.2 years before starting antiretroviral therapy. These receptors were obtained from a man in his late teens or twenties with HIV.

The J gene is TRBJ2-7, the V gene TRBV7-9; D is perhaps TRBD1 or TRBD2 (5 bases each). From germline, CDR1 is SEHNR and CDR2 FQNEAQ (reference sequence). V was cut by 1 base and J by 0 bases, with 10 bases left in between. The CDR3 sequence is 15 residues long. CDR3 sequence (DNA): TGTGCCAGCAGCTTAGGTCAGGGAGTCTCCTACGAGCAGTACTTC. It translates to CASSLGQGVSYEQYF.

This chain uses TRBV4-2 with TRBJ1-1; D unresolved. Deletions cut 5 bases from V and 2 bases from J, with 9 bases between. Germline V gene lookup returns CDR1 LGHNA and CDR2 YNFKEQ. CDR3 size: 13 residues. CDR3 DNA: TGTGCCAGCAGCAAGACGGTAAACACTGAAGCTTTCTTT. This gives the protein CASSKTVNTEAFF.

This clone was seen only once. The rearrangement links TRBV7-2 to TRBJ1-2; D is perhaps TRBD1 (6 bases). The CDR3 sequence is 13 residues long. Germline CDR1 is SGHTA and CDR2 is FQGNSA. V dropped 5 bases and J dropped 8 bases, with 15 bases sitting between them. Written as DNA, the CDR3 is TGTGCCAGCAGCCAAGCCCCAGGGGACGGCTACACCTTC. This sequence encodes CASSQAPGDGYTF.

The chain joins TRBV7-9 to TRBJ1-1, with D maybe TRBD1 (5 bases). The CDR3 runs to 14 residues. In germline, CDR1 is SEHNR, CDR2 FQNEAQ (reference sequence). The germline V and J ends were trimmed by 1 base and 1 base, with 7 bases remaining between them. DNA for the CDR3: TGTGCCAGCAGCTTAGGGCAGGGGAACACTGAAGCTTTCTTT. Amino acid sequence: CASSLGQGNTEAFF.

The rearrangement links TRBV4-3 to TRBJ2-1, with D uncertain. The CDR3 length is 15 residues. Per germline, CDR1 LGHNA and CDR2 YSLEER. The ends were cut back, 6 bases at V and 8 bases at J, with 20 bases in the middle. CDR3 in amino acids: CASSYAMMSTDEQFF. The CDR3 nucleotides are TGCGCCAGCAGTTATGCGATGATGTCAACGGATGAGCAGTTCTTC.

This clone was found once. This sequence joins TRBV14 and TRBJ1-5; D is ambiguous. The CDR3 extends over 12 amino acids. Trimming removed 1 base at V and 6 bases at J, with 4 bases between. From germline, CDR1 is SGHDN and CDR2 FVKESK. CDR3 nucleotides: TGTGCCAGCAGCCAAGCGGGTCAGCCCCAGCATTTT. Protein product: CASSQAGQPQHF.

The chain has TRBV7-9 and TRBJ2-3; TRBD2 might be the D (5 bases). Germline V gives CDR1 SEHNR, CDR2 FQNEAQ (reference sequence). The V end was cut by 5 bases, the J end by 3 bases, with 18 bases between. There are 16 residues in the CDR3. The CDR3 here is CASSPSPPLATDTQYF. CDR3 DNA sequence: TGTGCCAGCAGCCCGAGCCCTCCTCTAGCAACAGATACGCAGTATTTT.

This clone was seen a single time. This chain links TRBV19 with TRBJ1-1; D remains unclear. Germline lookup yields CDR1 LNHDA and CDR2 SQIVND (reference sequence). The CDR3 has 13 amino acids. Trimming cost V 6 bases and J 7 bases, with 15 bases left between them. CDR3: CASSSGGMGEAFF. The CDR3 nucleotides are TGTGCCAGTAGCTCTGGAGGGATGGGTGAAGCTTTCTTT.

This chain links TRBV7-8 with TRBJ2-3; TRBD2 agrees at 7 bases. The J segment lost 4 bases and the V segment lost 5 bases, leaving 12 bases of the junction unmatched. Germline lookup yields CDR1 SGHVS and CDR2 FQNEAQ. This CDR3 is 16 amino acids long. The CDR3 loop is CASSNPTAGVADTQYF. The CDR3 coding sequence is TGTGCCAGCAGCAATCCCACTGCGGGGGTCGCAGATACGCAGTATTTT. The full variable domain, completed using reference TRBV7-8 and TRBJ2-3, is GAGVSQSPRYKVAKRGQDVALRCDPISGHVSLFWYQQALGQGPEFLTYFQNEAQLDKSGLPSDRFFAERPEGSVSTLKIQRTQQEDSAVYLCASSNPTAGVADTQYFGPGTRLTVL.

The V gene is TRBV7-8, the J gene TRBJ2-7, with D hard to call. This CDR3 spans 13 amino acids. The germline V gene has CDR1 SGHVS and CDR2 FQNEAQ. V gave up 5 bases and J gave up 5 bases, with 13 bases separating them. The CDR3 protein is CASSEKILDEQYF. CDR3 nucleotides: TGTGCCAGCAGCGAAAAAATTCTAGACGAGCAGTACTTC.

V usage is TRBV6-5 and J usage is TRBJ2-7; D unclear. V was trimmed by 11 bases and J by 2 bases, leaving 10 bases between them. Germline loops: CDR1 MNHEY, CDR2 SVGAGI. This CDR3 spans 11 amino acids. The CDR3 reads CAAGPPYEQYF. The CDR3 DNA sequence: TGTGCCGCAGGACCGCCCTACGAGCAGTACTTC.

The V call is TRBV9, the J call TRBJ1-1; no definite D call. The V end was cut by 5 bases, the J end by 9 bases, with 14 bases between. Germline CDR1 SGDLS, CDR2 YYNGEE. The CDR3 is made up of 12 amino acids. The DNA of the CDR3 is TGTGCCAGCAGTCCCGTTGGGGTACAAGCTTTCTTT. This encodes CASSPVGVQAFF. The entire variable domain, with the rest obtained from reference TRBV9 and TRBJ1-1, is as follows: DSGVTQTPKHLITATGQRVTLRCSPRSGDLSVYWYQQSLDQGLQFLIQYYNGEERAKGNILERFSAQQFPDLHSELNLSSLELGDSALYFCASSPVGVQAFFGQGTRLTVV.

The rearrangement links TRBV7-9 to TRBJ2-7; perhaps TRBD1 as D (6 bases). V lost 4 bases and J lost 5, with 12 bases in between. Germline V gives CDR1 SEHNR, CDR2 FQNEAQ (reference sequence). The CDR3 sequence is 13 residues long. The DNA of the CDR3 is TGTGCCAGCAGCTCTCCACAGGGAAACGAGCAGTACTTC. Its protein product is CASSSPQGNEQYF.

The V call is TRBV6-1, the J call TRBJ2-1; 9 nucleotides match TRBD2. This CDR3 is 13 amino acids long. The junction had 1 base not matched to a gene; V was cut back by 4 bases and J by 6 bases. The germline V gene encodes CDR1 MNHNS and CDR2 SASEGT. The CDR3 loop is CASSGREGNEQFF. CDR3 DNA: TGTGCCAGCAGTGGGCGGGAGGGCAATGAGCAGTTCTTC.

The chain couples TRBV29-1 to TRBJ1-5, with a possible D match to TRBD1 (6 bases). The V and J ends lost 7 bases and 5 bases respectively, with 15 bases between them. CDR1 is SQVTM, CDR2 ANQGSEA, per germline. The CDR3 runs to 13 residues. The CDR3 loop is CSAGDNRYQPQHF. DNA of the CDR3: TGCAGCGCCGGGGACAACCGATATCAGCCCCAGCATTTT.

Here the CDR3 reads CASSFRQGFDEQYF. The CDR3 DNA sequence: TGTGCCAGCAGCTTCCGACAGGGCTTCGACGAGCAGTACTTC. This chain links TRBV7-2 with TRBJ2-7, with 7 nucleotides matching TRBD1. Losses at the gene ends were 3 bases for V and 5 bases for J; bases not matched to a gene: 7. Germline V CDR1 and CDR2: SGHTA, FQGNSA. CDR3 length equals 14 residues.

V and J are TRBV18 and TRBJ2-7; 8 bases match TRBD1. The V gene's germline CDR1 is KGHSH and CDR2 LQKENI. With 5 bases clipped from V and 4 bases from J, the junction kept 10 bases outside the gene matches. The CDR3 extends over 15 amino acids. The CDR3 DNA is TGTGCCAGCTCATCTCTCCCGGGACAGGATTACGAGCAGTACTTC. It translates to CASSSLPGQDYEQYF.

The rearrangement uses TRBV4-3 and TRBJ2-1; 8 bases line up with TRBD2. This CDR3 has 13 residues. V shed 8 bases and J 5 bases; nucleotides not matched to a gene: 5. Germline CDR1 is LGHNA and CDR2 is YSLEER. The CDR3 protein is CASAGTRHNEQFF. CDR3 DNA sequence: TGCGCCAGCGCAGGGACTAGGCACAATGAGCAGTTCTTC.

V and J are TRBV9 and TRBJ2-7, with no clear D. The V gene lost 0 bases and the J gene lost 3 bases, with 10 bases spanning the gap. Germline assignment: CDR1 SGDLS and CDR2 YYNGEE. The CDR3 runs 14 residues. CDR3 loop: CASSVGGSGYEQYF. CDR3 DNA: TGTGCCAGCAGCGTAGGGGGATCGGGCTACGAGCAGTACTTC.

V and J are TRBV6-1 and TRBJ2-3; the match to TRBD2 covers 8 bases. The CDR3 has 15 residues. V trimming: 4 bases; J trimming: 4 bases; junction bases outside the gene matches: 7. Germline CDR1 is MNHNS and CDR2 is SASEGT. In nucleotides, the CDR3 is TGTGCCAGCAGTGCCCGCCGCGGGGGGCCAGATACGCAGTATTTT. This encodes CASSARRGGPDTQYF.

The V call is TRBV30, the J call TRBJ2-5; D remains unclear. V shed 1 base and J shed 2 bases, with 5 bases lying between them. Germline CDR1 and CDR2: GTSNPN and SVGIG (reference sequence). This CDR3 has 12 residues. The CDR3 nucleotides read TGTGCCTGGAGTGGATCTCAAGAGACCCAGTACTTC. Translation gives CAWSGSQETQYF. Looking up the rest from reference TRBV30 and TRBJ2-5 gives the full variable domain: SQTIHQWPATLVQPVGSPLSLECTVEGTSNPNLYWYRQAAGRGLQLLFYSVGIGQISSEVPQNLSASRPQDRQFILSSKKLLLSDSGFYLCAWSGSQETQYFGPGTRLLVL.

This chain connects TRBV2 to TRBJ1-5; D gene unclear. This CDR3 has 17 amino acids. Trimming stripped 2 bases from V and 0 bases from J, with 14 bases between. Germline-derived CDR1 and CDR2 are SNHLY and FYNNEI. The chain's CDR3 is CASSERAGPDSNQPQHF. The CDR3 nucleotides are TGTGCCAGCAGTGAAAGGGCGGGTCCAGATAGCAATCAGCCCCAGCATTTT. The full variable domain, completed using reference TRBV2 and TRBJ1-5, is EPEVTQTPSHQVTQMGQEVILRCVPISNHLYFYWYRQILGQKVEFLVSFYNNEISEKSEIFDDQFSVERPDGSNFTLKIRSTKLEDSAMYFCASSERAGPDSNQPQHFGDGTRLSIL.